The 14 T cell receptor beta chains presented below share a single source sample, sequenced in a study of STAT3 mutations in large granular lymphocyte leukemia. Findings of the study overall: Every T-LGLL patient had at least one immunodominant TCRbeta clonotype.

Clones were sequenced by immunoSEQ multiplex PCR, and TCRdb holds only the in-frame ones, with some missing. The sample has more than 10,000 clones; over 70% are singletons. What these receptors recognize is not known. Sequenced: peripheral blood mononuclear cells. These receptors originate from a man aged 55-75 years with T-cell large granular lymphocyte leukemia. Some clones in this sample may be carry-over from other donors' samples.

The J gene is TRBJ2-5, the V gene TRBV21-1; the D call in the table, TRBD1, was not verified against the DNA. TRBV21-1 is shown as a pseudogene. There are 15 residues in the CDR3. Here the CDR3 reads CASSTRQGHIETQYF. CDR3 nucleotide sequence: TGTGCCAGCAGCACTCGACAGGGGCACATAGAGACCCAGTACTTC.

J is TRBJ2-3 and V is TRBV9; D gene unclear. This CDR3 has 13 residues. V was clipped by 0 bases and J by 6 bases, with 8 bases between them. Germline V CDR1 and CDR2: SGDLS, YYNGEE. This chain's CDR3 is CASSVGIEDTQYF. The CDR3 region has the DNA TGTGCCAGCAGCGTAGGAATAGAGGATACGCAGTATTTT.

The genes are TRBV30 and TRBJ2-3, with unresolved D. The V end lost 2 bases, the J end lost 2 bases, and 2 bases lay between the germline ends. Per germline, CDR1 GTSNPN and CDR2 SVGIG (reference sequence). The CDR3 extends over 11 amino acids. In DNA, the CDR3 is TGTGCCTGGAGTACCACAGATACGCAGTATTTT. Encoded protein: CAWSTTDTQYF.

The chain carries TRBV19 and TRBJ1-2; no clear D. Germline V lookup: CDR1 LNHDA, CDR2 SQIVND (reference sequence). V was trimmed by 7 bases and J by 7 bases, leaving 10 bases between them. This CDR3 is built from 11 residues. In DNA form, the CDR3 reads TGTGCCAGTAATAGTGCTAGTGGCTACACCTTC. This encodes CASNSASGYTF.

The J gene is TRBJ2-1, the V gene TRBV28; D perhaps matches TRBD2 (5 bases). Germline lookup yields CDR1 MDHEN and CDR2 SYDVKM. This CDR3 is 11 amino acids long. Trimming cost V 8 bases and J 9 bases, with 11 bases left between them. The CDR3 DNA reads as TGTGCCAGCTGGCGGGCGAGTGAGCAGTTCTTC. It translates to CASWRASEQFF.

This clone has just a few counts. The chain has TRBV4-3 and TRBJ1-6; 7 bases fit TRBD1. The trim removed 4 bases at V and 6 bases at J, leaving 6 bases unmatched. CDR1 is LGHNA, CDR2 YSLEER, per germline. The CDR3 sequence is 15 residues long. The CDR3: CASSLDREPNSPLHF. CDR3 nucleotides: TGCGCCAGCAGCCTAGACAGGGAACCTAATTCACCCCTCCACTTT.

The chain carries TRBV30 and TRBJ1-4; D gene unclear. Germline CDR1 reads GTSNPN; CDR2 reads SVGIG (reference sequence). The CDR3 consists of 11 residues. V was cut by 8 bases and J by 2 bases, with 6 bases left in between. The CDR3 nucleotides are TGTGCCGGGCATACTAATGAAAAACTGTTTTTT. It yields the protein CAGHTNEKLFF.

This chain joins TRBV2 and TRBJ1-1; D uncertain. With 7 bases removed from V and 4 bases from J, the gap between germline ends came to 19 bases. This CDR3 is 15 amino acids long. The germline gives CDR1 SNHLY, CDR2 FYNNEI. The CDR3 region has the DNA TGTGCCAGCAACAAAGACAAGGAGGTGGTCACTGAAGCTTTCTTT. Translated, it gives CASNKDKEVVTEAFF.

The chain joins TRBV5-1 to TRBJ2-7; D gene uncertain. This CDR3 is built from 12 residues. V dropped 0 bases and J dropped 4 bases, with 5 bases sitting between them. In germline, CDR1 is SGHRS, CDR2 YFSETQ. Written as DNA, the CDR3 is TGCGCCAGCAGCTTGGGGGCTTACGAGCAGTACTTC. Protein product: CASSLGAYEQYF. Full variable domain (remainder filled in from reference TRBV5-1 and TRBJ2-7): KAGVTQTPRYLIKTRGQQVTLSCSPISGHRSVSWYQQTPGQGLQFLFEYFSETQRNKGNFPGRFSGRQFSNSRSEMNVSTLELGDSALYLCASSLGAYEQYFGPGTRLTVT.

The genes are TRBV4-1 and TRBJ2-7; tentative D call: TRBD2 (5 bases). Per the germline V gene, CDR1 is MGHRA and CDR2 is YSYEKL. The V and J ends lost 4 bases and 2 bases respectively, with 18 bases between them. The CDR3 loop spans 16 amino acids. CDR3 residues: CASSPVAQNGAYEQYF. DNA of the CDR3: TGCGCCAGCAGCCCCGTAGCGCAAAACGGAGCCTACGAGCAGTACTTC.

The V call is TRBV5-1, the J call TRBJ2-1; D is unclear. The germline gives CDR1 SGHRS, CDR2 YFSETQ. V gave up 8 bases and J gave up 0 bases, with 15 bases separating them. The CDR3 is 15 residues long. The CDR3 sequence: CASGPQTSSYNEQFF. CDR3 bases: TGCGCCAGTGGCCCACAGACCAGCTCCTACAATGAGCAGTTCTTC.

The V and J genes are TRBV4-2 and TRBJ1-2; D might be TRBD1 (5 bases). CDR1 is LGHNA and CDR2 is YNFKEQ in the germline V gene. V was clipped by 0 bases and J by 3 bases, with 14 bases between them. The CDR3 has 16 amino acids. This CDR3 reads CASSQDGGGAYYGYTF. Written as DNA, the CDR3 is TGTGCCAGCAGCCAAGATGGAGGAGGGGCCTACTATGGCTACACCTTC.

As DNA, the CDR3 is TGTGCCAGCAGCTTACCTCGGCCGGGACAGGGGAGCTACGAGCAGTACTTC. Protein: CASSLPRPGQGSYEQYF. The rearrangement links TRBV5-4 to TRBJ2-7; 10 positions agree with TRBD1. Germline loops: CDR1 SGHNT, CDR2 YYREEE (reference sequence). The junction had 11 bases not matched to a gene; V was cut back by 2 bases and J by 3 bases. The CDR3 has 17 residues.

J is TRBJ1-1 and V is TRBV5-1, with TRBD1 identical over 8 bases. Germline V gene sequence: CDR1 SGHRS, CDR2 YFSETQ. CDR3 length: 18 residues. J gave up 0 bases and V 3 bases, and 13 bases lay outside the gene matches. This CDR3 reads CASSSPGDRGYMNTEAFF. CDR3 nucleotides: TGCGCCAGCAGCTCCCCGGGAGACAGGGGTTACATGAACACTGAAGCTTTCTTT.